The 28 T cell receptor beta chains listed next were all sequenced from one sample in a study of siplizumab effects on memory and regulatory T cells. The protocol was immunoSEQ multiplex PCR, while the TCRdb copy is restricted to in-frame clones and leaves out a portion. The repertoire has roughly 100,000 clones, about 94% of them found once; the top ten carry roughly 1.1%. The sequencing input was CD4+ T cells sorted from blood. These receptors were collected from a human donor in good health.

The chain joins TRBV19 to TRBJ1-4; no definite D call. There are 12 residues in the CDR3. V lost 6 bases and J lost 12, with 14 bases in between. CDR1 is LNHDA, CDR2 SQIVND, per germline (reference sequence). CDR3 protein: CASRPPASELFF. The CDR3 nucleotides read TGTGCCAGTAGACCCCCGGCAAGTGAACTGTTTTTT.

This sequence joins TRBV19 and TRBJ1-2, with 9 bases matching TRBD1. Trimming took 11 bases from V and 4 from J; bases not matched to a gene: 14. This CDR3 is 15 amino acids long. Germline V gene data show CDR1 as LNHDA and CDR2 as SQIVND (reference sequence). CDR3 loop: CASVPGQGPSYGYTF. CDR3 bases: TGTGCCTCCGTCCCGGGACAGGGCCCCTCCTATGGCTACACCTTC.

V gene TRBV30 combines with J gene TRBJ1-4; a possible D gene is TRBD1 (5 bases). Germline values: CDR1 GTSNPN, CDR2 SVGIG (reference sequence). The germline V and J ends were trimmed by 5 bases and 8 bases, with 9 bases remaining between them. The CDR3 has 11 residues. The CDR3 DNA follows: TGTGCCTGGGGGGGACGGGAAAAACTGTTTTTT. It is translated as CAWGGREKLFF. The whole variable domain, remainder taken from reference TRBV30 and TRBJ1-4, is SQTIHQWPATLVQPVGSPLSLECTVEGTSNPNLYWYRQAAGRGLQLLFYSVGIGQISSEVPQNLSASRPQDRQFILSSKKLLLSDSGFYLCAWGGREKLFFGSGTQLSVL.

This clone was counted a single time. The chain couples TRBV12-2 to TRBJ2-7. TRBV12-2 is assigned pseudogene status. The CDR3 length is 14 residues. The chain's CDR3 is CASRTRDLDLEQYF. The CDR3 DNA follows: TGTGCAAGTCGCACCCGGGACCTGGACTTGGAGCAGTACTTC.

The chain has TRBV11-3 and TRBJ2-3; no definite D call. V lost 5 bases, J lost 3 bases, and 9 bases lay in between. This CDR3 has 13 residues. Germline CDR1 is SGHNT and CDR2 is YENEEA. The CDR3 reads CASSHGRTDTQYF. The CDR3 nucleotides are TGTGCCAGCAGCCACGGAAGGACAGATACGCAGTATTTT.

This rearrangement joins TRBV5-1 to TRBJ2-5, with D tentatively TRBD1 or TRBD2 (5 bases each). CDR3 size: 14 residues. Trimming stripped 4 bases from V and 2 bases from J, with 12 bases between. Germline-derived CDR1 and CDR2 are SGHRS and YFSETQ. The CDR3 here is CASSPGRTQETQYF. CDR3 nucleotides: TGCGCCAGCAGCCCGGGACGGACACAAGAGACCCAGTACTTC.

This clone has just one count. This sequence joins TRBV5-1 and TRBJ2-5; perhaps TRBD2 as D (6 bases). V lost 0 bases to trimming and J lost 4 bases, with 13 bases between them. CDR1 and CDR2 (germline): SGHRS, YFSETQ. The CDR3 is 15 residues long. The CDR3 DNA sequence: TGCGCCAGCAGCTTGGCCCCCCACGGGGGAGAGACCCAGTACTTC. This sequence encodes CASSLAPHGGETQYF.

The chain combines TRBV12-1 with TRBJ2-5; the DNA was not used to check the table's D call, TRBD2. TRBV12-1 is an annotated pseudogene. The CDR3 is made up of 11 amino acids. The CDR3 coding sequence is TGTGCCAGCAGCTTCGTCGAGACCCAGTACTTC. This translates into CASSFVETQYF.

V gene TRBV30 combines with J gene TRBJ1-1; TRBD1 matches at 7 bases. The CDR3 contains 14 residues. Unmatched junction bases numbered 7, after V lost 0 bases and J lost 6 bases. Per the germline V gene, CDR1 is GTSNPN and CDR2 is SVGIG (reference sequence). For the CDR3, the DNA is TGTGCCTGGAGTGTACTGTGGGACAGCTCTGAAGCTTTCTTT. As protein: CAWSVLWDSSEAFF.

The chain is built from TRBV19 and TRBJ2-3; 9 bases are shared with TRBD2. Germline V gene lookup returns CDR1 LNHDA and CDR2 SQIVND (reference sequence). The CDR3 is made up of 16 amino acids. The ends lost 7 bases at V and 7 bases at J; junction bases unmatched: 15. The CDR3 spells CASNEAGGPGVYTQYF. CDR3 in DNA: TGTGCCAGTAACGAGGCGGGAGGGCCGGGCGTATATACGCAGTATTTT.

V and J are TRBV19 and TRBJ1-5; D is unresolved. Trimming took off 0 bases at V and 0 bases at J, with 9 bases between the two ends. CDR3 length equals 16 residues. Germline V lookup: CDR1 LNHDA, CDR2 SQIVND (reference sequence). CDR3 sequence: CASSIDNAYSNQPQHF. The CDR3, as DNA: TGTGCCAGTAGTATAGACAATGCCTATAGCAATCAGCCCCAGCATTTT.

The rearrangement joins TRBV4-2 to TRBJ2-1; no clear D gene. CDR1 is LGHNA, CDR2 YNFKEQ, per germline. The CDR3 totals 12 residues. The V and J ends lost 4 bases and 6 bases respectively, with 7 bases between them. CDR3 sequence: CASSRLSNEQFF. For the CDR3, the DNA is TGTGCCAGCAGCCGGCTCTCCAATGAGCAGTTCTTC.

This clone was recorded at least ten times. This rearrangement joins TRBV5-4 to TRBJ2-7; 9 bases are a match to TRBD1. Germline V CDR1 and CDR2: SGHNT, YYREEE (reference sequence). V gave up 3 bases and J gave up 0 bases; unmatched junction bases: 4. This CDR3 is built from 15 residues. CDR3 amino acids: CASSWGQGRSYEQYF. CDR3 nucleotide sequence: TGTGCCAGCAGCTGGGGACAGGGCCGCTCCTACGAGCAGTACTTC.

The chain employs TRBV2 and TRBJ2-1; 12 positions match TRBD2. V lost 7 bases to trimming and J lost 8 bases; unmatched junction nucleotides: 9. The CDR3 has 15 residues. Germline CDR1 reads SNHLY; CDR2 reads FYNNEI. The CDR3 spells CASNPTSGSRDEQFF. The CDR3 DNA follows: TGTGCCAGCAACCCGACTAGCGGGAGTAGGGATGAGCAGTTCTTC.

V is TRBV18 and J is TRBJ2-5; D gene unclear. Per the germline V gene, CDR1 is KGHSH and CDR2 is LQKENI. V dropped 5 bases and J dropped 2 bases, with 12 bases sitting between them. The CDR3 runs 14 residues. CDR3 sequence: CASSYSRMQETQYF. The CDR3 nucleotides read TGTGCCAGCTCATACAGCAGGATGCAAGAGACCCAGTACTTC.

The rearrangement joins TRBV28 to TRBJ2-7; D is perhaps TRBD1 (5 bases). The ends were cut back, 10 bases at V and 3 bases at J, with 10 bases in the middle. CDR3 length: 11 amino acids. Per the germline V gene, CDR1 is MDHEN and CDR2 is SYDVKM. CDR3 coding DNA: TGTGCCATCCAAAGGGGCTACGAGCAGTACTTC. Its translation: CAIQRGYEQYF.

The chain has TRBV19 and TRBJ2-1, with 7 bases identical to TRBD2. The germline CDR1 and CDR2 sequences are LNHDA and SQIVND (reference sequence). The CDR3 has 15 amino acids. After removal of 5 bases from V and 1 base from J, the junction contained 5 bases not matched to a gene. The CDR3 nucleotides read TGTGCCAGTAGTTTACGGGGGGTATCCTACAATGAGCAGTTCTTC. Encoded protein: CASSLRGVSYNEQFF. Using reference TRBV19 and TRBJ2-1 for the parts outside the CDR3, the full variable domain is DGGITQSPKYLFRKEGQNVTLSCEQNLNHDAMYWYRQDPGQGLRLIYYSQIVNDFQKGDIAEGYSVSREKKESFPLTVTSAQKNPTAFYLCASSLRGVSYNEQFFGPGTRLTVL.

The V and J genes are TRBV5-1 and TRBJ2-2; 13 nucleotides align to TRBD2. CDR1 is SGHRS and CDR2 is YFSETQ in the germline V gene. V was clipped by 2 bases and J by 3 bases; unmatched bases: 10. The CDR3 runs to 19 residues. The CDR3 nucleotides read TGCGCCAGCAGCTTCCATGGACTAGCGGGAGCCCAGGACACCGGGGAGCTGTTTTTT. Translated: CASSFHGLAGAQDTGELFF.

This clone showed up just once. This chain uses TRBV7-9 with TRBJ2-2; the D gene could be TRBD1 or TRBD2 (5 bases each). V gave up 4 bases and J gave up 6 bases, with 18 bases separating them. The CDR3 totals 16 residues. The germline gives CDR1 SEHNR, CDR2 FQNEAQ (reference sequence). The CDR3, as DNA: TGTGCCAGCAGCTATATCGGGACGGAAGTACCCGGGGAGCTGTTTTTT. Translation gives CASSYIGTEVPGELFF.

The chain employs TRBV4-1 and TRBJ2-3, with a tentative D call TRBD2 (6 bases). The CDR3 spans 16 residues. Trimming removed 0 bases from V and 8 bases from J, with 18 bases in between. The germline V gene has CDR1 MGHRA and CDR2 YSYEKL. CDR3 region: CASSQERGIFGGTQYF. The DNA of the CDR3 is TGCGCCAGCAGCCAAGAAAGGGGAATCTTCGGGGGTACGCAGTATTTT.

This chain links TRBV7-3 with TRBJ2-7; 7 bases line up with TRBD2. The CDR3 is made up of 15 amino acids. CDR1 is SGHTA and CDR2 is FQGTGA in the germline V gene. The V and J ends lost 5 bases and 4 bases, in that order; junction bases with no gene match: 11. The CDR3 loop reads CASSRHGAGAYEQYF. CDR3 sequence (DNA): TGTGCCAGCAGCCGCCACGGGGCGGGAGCTTACGAGCAGTACTTC.

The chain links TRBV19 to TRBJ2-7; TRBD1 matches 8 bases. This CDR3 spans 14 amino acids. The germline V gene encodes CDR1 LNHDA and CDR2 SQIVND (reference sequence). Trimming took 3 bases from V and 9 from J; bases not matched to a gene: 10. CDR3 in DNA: TGTGCCAGTAGTATCCGGGACAGGCGCACCTCGCAGTACTTC. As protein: CASSIRDRRTSQYF.

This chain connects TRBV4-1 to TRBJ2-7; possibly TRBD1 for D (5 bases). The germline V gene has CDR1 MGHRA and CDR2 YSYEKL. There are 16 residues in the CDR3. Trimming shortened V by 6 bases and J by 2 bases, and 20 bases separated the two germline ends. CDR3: CASSHDTGPRTYEQYF. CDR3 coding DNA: TGCGCCAGCAGTCACGATACAGGACCGAGAACCTACGAGCAGTACTTC.

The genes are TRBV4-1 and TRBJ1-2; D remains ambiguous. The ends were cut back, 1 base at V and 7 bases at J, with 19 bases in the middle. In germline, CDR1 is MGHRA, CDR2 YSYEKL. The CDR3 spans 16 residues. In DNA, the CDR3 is TGCGCCAGCAGCCAAGTCCTCAGTGGTGAGGCGGGTGGCTACACCTTC. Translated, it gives CASSQVLSGEAGGYTF.

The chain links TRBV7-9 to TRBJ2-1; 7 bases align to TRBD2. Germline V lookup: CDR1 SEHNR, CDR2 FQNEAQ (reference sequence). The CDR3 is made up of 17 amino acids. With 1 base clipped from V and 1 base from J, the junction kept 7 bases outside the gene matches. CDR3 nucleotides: TGTGCCAGCAGCTTAGGGTCTAGCGGCAAATCCTACAATGAGCAGTTCTTC. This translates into CASSLGSSGKSYNEQFF.

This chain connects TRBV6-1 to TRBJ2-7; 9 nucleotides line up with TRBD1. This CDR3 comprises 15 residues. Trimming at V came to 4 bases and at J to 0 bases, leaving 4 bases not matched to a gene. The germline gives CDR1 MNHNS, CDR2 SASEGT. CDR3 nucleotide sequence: TGTGCCAGCAGTGCCGGGACAGGGTCCTCCTACGAGCAGTACTTC. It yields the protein CASSAGTGSSYEQYF.

The CDR3 DNA sequence: TGTGCCAGTAGTTACAAATCGGCGCAGTATTTT. Amino acids: CASSYKSAQYF. This rearrangement joins TRBV19 to TRBJ2-3, with D hard to call. This CDR3 is built from 11 residues. V was cut by 5 bases and J by 10 bases, with 10 bases left in between. From germline, CDR1 is LNHDA and CDR2 SQIVND (reference sequence).

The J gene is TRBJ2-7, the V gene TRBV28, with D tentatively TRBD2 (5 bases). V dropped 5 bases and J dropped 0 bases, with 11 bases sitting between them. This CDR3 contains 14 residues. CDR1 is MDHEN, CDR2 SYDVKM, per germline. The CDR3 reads CASSETGSSYEQYF. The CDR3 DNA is TGTGCCAGCAGTGAGACGGGAAGCTCCTACGAGCAGTACTTC.